This entry is about one T cell receptor (beta chain). It lacks a known antigen. No per-base quality is available; no much larger clone lies one base away. At one collaborating source in Seattle, patients were enrolled during active infection and were followed longitudinally through the course of disease. The collaborating institutions used their own protocols to collect whole blood in K2EDTA tubes. For TCRbeta analysis, collaborator samples were shipped as frozen whole blood, as isolated PBMCs, or as DNA extracted from either sample type. TCRbeta CDR3 regions were amplified from genomic DNA by means of the immunoSEQ Assay, a bias-controlled multiplex PCR. As for how the authors treated the data: The number of nucleated cells in each sample was estimated from the amplification of reference gene primers within the assay. Sequence reads were collapsed and filtered to measure the absolute abundance of every unique TCRbeta CDR3 rearrangement. For each sample, productive Simpson clonality was calculated as the square root of Simpson's diversity index over productive rearrangements. This immuneACCESS table, as held by TCRdb, lists in-frame sequences with V and J called but not all clones. Of the missing ones, under half trace to an unresolved V gene in checked studies; the others have no known cause. V, J and clone size were drawn from that table, and D and trimming were deduced from the DNA. For this sample there are 270,000 or so clones; about 90% appear just once. Under 2.5% of the sample rests with the top ten.

At the junction V is shortened by 5 bases and J by 6 bases; bases outside the gene matches: 14. CDR1 and CDR2 (MGHDK, SYGVNS) derive from the germline V gene. The CDR3 runs 16 residues from the cysteine to the phenylalanine. The entry retains the CDR3 DNA only, 48 bases that are in frame from base 1. These data are taken from a study of blood T cell repertoires in COVID-19 (dated by TCRdb to 2018 to 2020). The study in broad terms: Samples from collaborators originated in the United States, Italy and Spain and spanned both the acute and convalescent phases of COVID-19. Where available, HLA class I and class II types were taken from metadata supplied by the sample provider and were not determined by assay-based typing. Subjects who had been exposed to COVID-19, were actively infected with it, or had recovered from it provided the deeply sampled blood TCRbeta repertoires that made up the dataset. The repertoires were released in a freely available public database intended as a resource for research on the immune response to SARS-CoV-2. The material from the prospective study consisted of cDNA or gDNA derived from T cells, B-cell-depleted T cells, or PBMCs. The samples were drawn from two sources: the first 160 participants of the ongoing ImmuneRACE study, and fewer than 1,500 subjects contributed by 6 global collaborators. The sample metadata nearly always contained a de-identified subject ID, COVID-19 status, age in years and sex.

The study at large found these results: How much clinical and demographic metadata was included differed by source and by participant, and the metadata was provided uncurated.

Sequences were obtained from peripheral blood. The receptor was derived from a woman aged 60 to 75 with COVID-19, enrolled during active disease. The V and J genes are TRBV25-1 and TRBJ2-7; 9 middle bases align to TRBD1. The CDR3 amino acid sequence is: CASSYSPGQGLGEQYF. In nucleotide form, the sequence is TGTGCCAGCAGTTACTCCCCGGGACAGGGCTTAGGCGAGCAGTACTTC.